The 31 T cell receptor beta chains below were found in one sample sequenced in a study of cytomegalovirus exposure and HLA in healthy donors. TCRdb's table, derived via immunoSEQ multiplex PCR, lists solely in-frame clones and lacks some. Here the sample spans 100,000 to 150,000 clones, 94% being singletons. The sequenced sample was PBMCs. The receptors derive from a woman between 18 and 30 years old in good health and CMV-seronegative.

The sample holds one count of this clone. The genes are TRBV4-1 and TRBJ1-2, with 7 bases that match TRBD1. J lost 4 bases, V lost 4 bases, and 12 bases had no gene match. The CDR3 sequence is 16 residues long. Germline V CDR1 and CDR2: MGHRA, YSYEKL. The CDR3 loop reads CASSPQPGTVTYGYTF. For the CDR3, the DNA is TGCGCCAGCAGCCCACAGCCCGGGACAGTTACCTATGGCTACACCTTC.

The chain links TRBV25-1 to TRBJ2-3; weak D call: TRBD1 (6 bases). The CDR3 has 17 residues. CDR1 is MGHDK and CDR2 is SYGVNS in the germline V gene. The germline V and J ends were trimmed by 5 bases and 3 bases, with 21 bases remaining between them. The CDR3 is CASSPPLGQGKTDTQYF. The CDR3 DNA sequence: TGTGCCAGCAGTCCACCCCTGGGGCAGGGGAAAACAGATACGCAGTATTTT.

The chain joins TRBV29-1 to TRBJ2-7; D is perhaps TRBD1 (6 bases). CDR3 length: 12 amino acids. The ends were cut back, 3 bases at V and 0 bases at J, with 6 bases in the middle. Germline V gene data show CDR1 as SQVTM and CDR2 as ANQGSEA. CDR3 nucleotide sequence: TGCAGCGTTGAGGACAGCTCCTACGAGCAGTACTTC. The encoded protein is CSVEDSSYEQYF.

The V gene is TRBV13, the J gene TRBJ2-1, with 10 bases identical to TRBD2. This CDR3 is 14 amino acids long. Germline assignment: CDR1 PRHDT and CDR2 FYEKMQ (reference sequence). With 2 bases clipped from V and 9 bases from J, the junction kept 4 bases outside the gene matches. CDR3 in amino acids: CASSLLAGAVEQFF. CDR3 bases: TGTGCCAGCAGCTTACTAGCGGGAGCGGTTGAGCAGTTCTTC.

This clone has a single count. The chain uses TRBV5-6 and TRBJ2-2, with a possible D match to TRBD1 (6 bases). V gave up 2 bases and J gave up 3 bases, with 14 bases separating them. CDR1 and CDR2 from the germline V gene are SGHDT and YYEEEE. The CDR3 consists of 16 residues. CDR3 residues: CASSFGTGRDTGELFF. DNA for the CDR3: TGTGCCAGCAGCTTTGGAACAGGGCGGGACACCGGGGAGCTGTTTTTT.

This chain connects TRBV9 to TRBJ1-4, with a tentative D call TRBD1 (6 bases). CDR3 length equals 15 residues. Germline V gene lookup returns CDR1 SGDLS and CDR2 YYNGEE. Between the trimmed V and J ends, which lost 0 bases and 5 bases, there was a span of 11 bases. The DNA of the CDR3 is TGTGCCAGCAGCGTAGCTGGGACAATAAATGAAAAACTGTTTTTT. Translation: CASSVAGTINEKLFF.

This chain connects TRBV5-1 to TRBJ1-1; 9 positions agree with TRBD1. J gave up 0 bases and V 3 bases, and 3 bases lay outside the gene matches. Looked up from germline, CDR1 is SGHRS and CDR2 is YFSETQ. The CDR3 totals 15 residues. The CDR3 DNA is TGCGCCAGCAGCTACGACAGGGGGATGAACACTGAAGCTTTCTTT. Encoded protein: CASSYDRGMNTEAFF.

The rearrangement uses TRBV7-9 and TRBJ2-1; possible D gene TRBD2, 6 bases. The V end lost 3 bases, the J end lost 3 bases, and 12 bases lay between the germline ends. Germline CDR1 is SEHNR and CDR2 is FQNEAQ (reference sequence). This CDR3 is built from 15 residues. The CDR3 loop reads CASSFPGDGYNEQFF. The CDR3 coding sequence is TGTGCCAGCAGCTTTCCGGGAGATGGCTACAATGAGCAGTTCTTC.

The chain joins TRBV13 to TRBJ2-3; 7 bases align to TRBD2. V lost 5 bases, J lost 2 bases, and 10 bases stayed unmatched. Germline-derived CDR1 and CDR2 are PRHDT and FYEKMQ (reference sequence). This CDR3 is 16 amino acids long. CDR3 protein: CASSPRTGGITDTQYF. In nucleotides, the CDR3 is TGTGCCAGCAGCCCACGTACCGGGGGGATCACAGATACGCAGTATTTT.

A single count supports this clone. The CDR3 DNA sequence: TGTGCCAGCAGTGGTGGGGAGGGAAACACTGAAGCTTTCTTT. Its translation: CASSGGEGNTEAFF. The chain joins TRBV9 to TRBJ1-1; D is unresolved. CDR3 length: 14 amino acids. Per germline, CDR1 SGDLS and CDR2 YYNGEE. V lost 5 bases, J lost 2 bases, and 13 bases lay in between.

The chain joins TRBV15 to TRBJ2-7, with a weak D call TRBD1 (5 bases). Germline V lookup: CDR1 LNHNV, CDR2 YYDKDF (reference sequence). The CDR3 extends over 14 amino acids. The V gene lost 4 bases and the J gene lost 3 bases, with 13 bases spanning the gap. This CDR3 reads CATSNLDTYYEQYF. As DNA, the CDR3 is TGTGCCACCAGCAACTTGGACACCTACTACGAGCAGTACTTC.

The chain joins TRBV5-4 to TRBJ2-2, with 12 bases aligning to TRBD1. Per germline, CDR1 SGHNT and CDR2 YYREEE (reference sequence). This CDR3 spans 15 amino acids. V shed 6 bases, J shed 8 bases, and the junction held 8 bases outside the gene matches. The CDR3: CASTQGQGASGELFF. CDR3 nucleotides: TGTGCCAGCACCCAGGGACAGGGGGCTTCGGGGGAGCTGTTTTTT.

V gene TRBV27 combines with J gene TRBJ1-1, with D tentatively TRBD1 (5 bases). V was pared by 4 bases and J by 4 bases, with 7 bases between. The CDR3 covers 12 residues. CDR1 is MNHEY and CDR2 is SMNVEV in the germline V gene (reference sequence). CDR3 sequence reads: CASSWGGTEAFF. The CDR3 DNA follows: TGTGCCAGCAGTTGGGGGGGCACTGAAGCTTTCTTT.

This CDR3 is CASSTSGGRTDTQYF. DNA of the CDR3: TGTGCCAGCAGCACCTCGGGGGGGCGCACAGATACGCAGTATTTT. The chain combines TRBV5-4 with TRBJ2-3, with 8 bases matching TRBD2. This CDR3 region has 15 residues. Germline V gene lookup returns CDR1 SGHNT and CDR2 YYREEE (reference sequence). The trim removed 4 bases at V and 1 base at J, leaving 5 bases unmatched.

J is TRBJ2-1 and V is TRBV1; the table assigns TRBD2, which was not confirmed against the DNA. TRBV1 is described as a pseudogene. The CDR3 covers 15 residues. CDR3: CTSPADAGASHEQFF. The CDR3 DNA reads as TGCACCAGCCCCGCAGACGCGGGAGCCAGCCATGAGCAGTTCTTC.

The chain links TRBV27 to TRBJ2-3; a weak D match, TRBD2 (6 bases). This CDR3 spans 14 amino acids. V was cut by 5 bases and J by 1 base, with 10 bases left in between. Germline V gene data show CDR1 as MNHEY and CDR2 as SMNVEV (reference sequence). CDR3 bases: TGTGCCAGCAGTCACGGGGGTGGCACAGATACGCAGTATTTT. This encodes CASSHGGGTDTQYF.

This clone showed up just once. The chain has TRBV14 and TRBJ2-7; D may be TRBD2 (5 bases). This CDR3 comprises 14 residues. From germline, CDR1 is SGHDN and CDR2 FVKESK. V lost 4 bases and J lost 1, with 11 bases in between. The CDR3 is CASSRGPGSYEQYF. In DNA form, the CDR3 reads TGTGCCAGCAGCCGCGGCCCGGGGTCCTACGAGCAGTACTTC.

The sample holds one count of this clone. The chain carries TRBV4-1 and TRBJ2-1; TRBD2 matches at 8 bases. Unmatched junction bases numbered 10, after V lost 4 bases and J lost 8 bases. CDR3 length: 15 amino acids. Germline V gene data show CDR1 as MGHRA and CDR2 as YSYEKL. The CDR3 nucleotides are TGCGCCAGCAGCCTGTCGGCGGGAGGTCTGGATGAGCAGTTCTTC. Translated: CASSLSAGGLDEQFF.

The V and J genes are TRBV4-1 and TRBJ2-7; 9 positions agree with TRBD1. The CDR3 consists of 15 residues. With 4 bases clipped from V and 2 bases from J, the junction kept 6 bases outside the gene matches. Germline CDR1 reads MGHRA; CDR2 reads YSYEKL. CDR3 in amino acids: CASSPPRTGAYEQYF. The CDR3 DNA reads TGCGCCAGCAGCCCACCACGGACAGGGGCCTACGAGCAGTACTTC.

This clone was picked up one time. The chain couples TRBV9 to TRBJ1-1; D gene ambiguous. V lost 4 bases, J lost 1 base, and 14 bases lay in between. The germline V gene has CDR1 SGDLS and CDR2 YYNGEE. The CDR3 totals 15 residues. The CDR3 sequence is CASSPRRAGNTEAFF. The CDR3 bases are TGTGCCAGCAGCCCCAGGAGGGCCGGGAACACTGAAGCTTTCTTT.

The chain joins TRBV6-1 to TRBJ1-2, with 8 bases lining up with TRBD1. CDR3 length: 14 amino acids. Germline lookup yields CDR1 MNHNS and CDR2 SASEGT. After removal of 6 bases from V and 8 bases from J, the junction contained 11 bases not matched to a gene. DNA of the CDR3: TGTGCCAGCAGGGAGCCGGGACAGGAAAAGGGCTACACCTTC. Translating it yields CASREPGQEKGYTF.

The chain is built from TRBV7-6 and TRBJ1-5; perhaps TRBD1 as D (6 bases). Trimming took off 5 bases at V and 5 bases at J, with 10 bases between the two ends. This CDR3 is 13 amino acids long. Germline V CDR1 and CDR2: SGHVS, FNYEAQ. As DNA, the CDR3 is TGTGCCAGCAGCAACAGGGTCGATCAGCCCCAGCATTTT. Amino acid sequence: CASSNRVDQPQHF.

V and J are TRBV16 and TRBJ1-1, with D perhaps TRBD1 (6 bases). CDR3 length equals 14 residues. Between the trimmed V and J ends, which lost 2 bases and 6 bases, there was a span of 13 bases. Germline V gene data show CDR1 as KGHSY and CDR2 as FQNENV. DNA of the CDR3: TGTGCCAGCAGCCAACAGGACAGTAGTTCTGAAGCTTTCTTT. Its translation: CASSQQDSSSEAFF.

This clone was detected only a few times. The V and J genes are TRBV30 and TRBJ1-2; a possible D gene is TRBD1 (5 bases). The CDR3 is 12 residues long. Germline V gives CDR1 GTSNPN, CDR2 SVGIG (reference sequence). The DNA for the CDR3 is TGTGCTTCGGGGGTCCAGGGAGCAGGCTACACCTTC. Protein sequence: CASGVQGAGYTF.

The chain joins TRBV2 to TRBJ2-3; D not resolved. V gave up 1 base and J gave up 1 base, with 9 bases separating them. This CDR3 contains 15 residues. Germline CDR1 SNHLY, CDR2 FYNNEI. In DNA form, the CDR3 reads TGTGCCAGCAGTGAAGTGCTGGGCCGCACAGATACGCAGTATTTT. Protein: CASSEVLGRTDTQYF.

The V and J genes are TRBV9 and TRBJ1-1, with no clear D. Trimming left V 4 bases short and J 11 bases short, with 24 bases between. The CDR3 covers 15 residues. Germline V gene sequence: CDR1 SGDLS, CDR2 YYNGEE. CDR3 coding DNA: TGTGCCAGCAGCACAACCTCCGACGTGGAGGAGAGTGCTTTCTTT. Residues: CASSTTSDVEESAFF.

The chain combines TRBV13 with TRBJ2-7; 8 bases are a match to TRBD1. Germline V gene lookup returns CDR1 PRHDT and CDR2 FYEKMQ (reference sequence). The trim removed 5 bases at V and 1 base at J, leaving 13 bases unmatched. The CDR3 has 17 amino acids. CDR3 residues: CASSVPTGGYPSYEQYF. Here the CDR3 DNA reads TGTGCCAGCAGCGTTCCAACAGGGGGTTACCCTTCCTACGAGCAGTACTTC.

The chain combines TRBV6-5 with TRBJ1-5; D is possibly TRBD1 (6 bases). Germline V lookup: CDR1 MNHEY, CDR2 SVGAGI. The CDR3 spans 13 residues. V dropped 6 bases and J dropped 5 bases, with 11 bases sitting between them. The DNA of the CDR3 is TGTGCCAGCAGCCCAGGGGTCCATCAGCCCCAGCATTTT. It specifies CASSPGVHQPQHF.

V is TRBV28 and J is TRBJ1-1; unclear D gene. In germline, CDR1 is MDHEN, CDR2 SYDVKM. Between the trimmed V and J ends, which lost 10 bases and 2 bases, there was a span of 17 bases. This CDR3 region has 14 residues. CDR3 amino acids: CAISSEGLNTEAFF. DNA of the CDR3: TGTGCCATTTCCTCCGAGGGCCTTAACACTGAAGCTTTCTTT.

This sequence joins TRBV6-1 and TRBJ2-3; 7 bases fit TRBD1. The ends lost 2 bases at V and 3 bases at J; junction bases unmatched: 5. Germline CDR1 reads MNHNS; CDR2 reads SASEGT. The CDR3 loop spans 15 amino acids. The CDR3 here is CASSEPGTVTDTQYF. DNA for the CDR3: TGTGCCAGCAGTGAACCCGGGACAGTGACAGATACGCAGTATTTT.

DNA for the CDR3: TGTGCCAGCAGCCCACCAGGTCTTGGGGAGACCCAGTACTTC. Translated, it gives CASSPPGLGETQYF. This sequence joins TRBV7-9 and TRBJ2-5; the D is unclear. Looked up from germline, CDR1 is SEHNR and CDR2 is FQNEAQ (reference sequence). The CDR3 loop spans 14 amino acids. The V gene lost 5 bases and the J gene lost 5 bases, with 15 bases spanning the gap.